This TCR beta chain was identified during a study of identifying expanded T cells in peripheral blood. This clone appeared once. The antigen is not known. Study-wide findings and caveats: Variance in clone template counts between roughly 2-week samples significantly increased with total template count across all healthy donors. Over about two and four weeks, about 15 and 19 clones changed, versus around 1.3 between replicates.

No infections or other immune events were documented during collection. The table came from immunoSEQ multiplex PCR; TCRdb's copy has only in-frame clones and leaves some out. The sample consists of 120,000 or so clones, around 84% of them appearing once. Trimming pared 4 bases from V and 7 bases from J, leaving 20 bases between. The germline gives CDR1 SGHNT, CDR2 YENEEA. This CDR3 is built from 17 residues. This TCR was recovered from a person aged 18 to 69 in good health. The sequenced sample was blood. The chain links TRBV11-3 to TRBJ1-6, with a tentative D call TRBD1 (6 bases). CDR3 sequence reads: CASSWGGLTVGNSPLHF. CDR3 bases: TGTGCCAGCAGCTGGGGGGGGCTTACAGTAGGAAATTCACCCCTCCACTTT.